This T cell receptor (beta chain) was profiled in a study of liver allograft versus peripheral blood T cells. Study-level information: Liver transplant recipients had T cell receptor repertoires compared between transplanted liver and peripheral blood. Study observations and caveats: Within liver allografts, T cell receptor repertoires were reportedly different from those in peripheral blood.

CDR3 length: 16 amino acids. V was shortened by 4 bases and J by 8 bases, with 21 bases between the two germline ends. CDR1 is SGHNT and CDR2 is YYREEE in the germline V gene (reference sequence). TCRdb recomputed calls from the reads with MiXCR, one row per CDR3 protein. Seen here are 15,000 to 20,000 distinct CDR3 sequences, around a fifth observed once, and the top ten hold approximately 11%. Concerning this clonotype: Its specificity is not known.

V gene TRBV5-4 combines with J gene TRBJ1-4; no firm D call. The clonotype comes from a human patient who had a liver transplant. The T cells may partly be graft donor cells. As DNA, the CDR3 is TGTGCCAGCAGCGTCGCTCTAGTGCAGGTCGGCGAAAAACTGTTTTTT. It translates to CASSVALVQVGEKLFF.